This T cell receptor (beta chain) was sequenced during a study of blood T cell repertoires in COVID-19. Study context: T cells, B-cell-depleted T cells, or PBMCs supplied cDNA or gDNA.

As processed by the authors: Amplification of reference gene primers was used by the study to estimate nucleated cell counts. Generated by immunoSEQ multiplex PCR, the TCRdb table keeps only in-frame clones and is missing some. The V and J calls and clone size were taken over from that table, and D and trimming were inferred from the DNA. The sample records fewer than 350,000 clones, roughly 79% being singletons. V lost 1 base and J 1 base, leaving 14 bases between the germline ends. This CDR3 is 16 amino acids long. Per germline, CDR1 MGHRA and CDR2 YSYEKL. Sequenced sample: peripheral blood. The chain links TRBV4-1 to TRBJ2-7; D unclear. This clonotype was obtained from a woman in her fifties or sixties with active or convalescent COVID-19. For the CDR3, the DNA is TGCGCCAGCAGCCAAGTCGAGAGCATTGGTTCCTACGAGCAGTACTTC. Its translation is CASSQVESIGSYEQYF.